This T cell receptor (beta chain) was profiled in a study of blood T cell repertoires in COVID-19. Study information: Whether acute or convalescent, the COVID-19 samples came from the United States, Italy and Spain. In each case, the material was cDNA or gDNA derived from T cells, B-cell-depleted T cells, or PBMCs.

In the original processing: From reference gene primer amplification, estimates of nucleated cell counts were derived. Sequencing was performed with immunoSEQ multiplex PCR; in TCRdb, only in-frame clones are kept and a portion is missing. From that table come the V and J calls and clone size; the DNA was used to work out D and trimming. The sample lists approximately 70,000 clones, just over 85% occurring once. The length of the CDR3 is 15 residues. V usage is TRBV21-1 and J usage is TRBJ2-7; the table gives TRBD2 as D, unverified against the DNA. TRBV21-1 is reported as a pseudogene. The clonotype originates from a man aged 70-80 years with active or convalescent COVID-19. The sequenced sample was peripheral blood. CDR3 loop: CASSDNLAGAYEQYF. As DNA, the CDR3 is TGTGCCAGCAGCGACAATCTAGCGGGAGCCTACGAGCAGTACTTC.